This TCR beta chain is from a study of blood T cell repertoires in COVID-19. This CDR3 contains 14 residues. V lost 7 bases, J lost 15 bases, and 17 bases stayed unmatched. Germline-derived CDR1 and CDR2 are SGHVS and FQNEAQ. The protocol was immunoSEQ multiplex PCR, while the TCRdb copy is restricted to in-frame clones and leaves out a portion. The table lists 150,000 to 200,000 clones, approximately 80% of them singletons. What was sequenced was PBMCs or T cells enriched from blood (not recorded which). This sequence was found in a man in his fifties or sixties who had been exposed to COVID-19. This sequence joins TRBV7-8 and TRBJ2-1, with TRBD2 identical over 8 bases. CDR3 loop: CASTLLVAGPPRFF. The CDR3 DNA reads TGTGCCAGCACCCTGTTGGTAGCGGGACCCCCTCGGTTCTTC.